This T cell receptor beta chain was recovered during a study of blood T cell repertoires in COVID-19. Looking at the study overall: Donors in the United States, Italy and Spain gave samples during acute or convalescent COVID-19.

Original data processing: Amplification of reference gene primers provided the estimated nucleated cell counts. The assay was immunoSEQ multiplex PCR, and TCRdb's table has in-frame clones only and misses some. Clonal size and the V and J genes are those of that table, whereas D and trimming came from the DNA. The sample shows 350,000 to 450,000 clones, 89% of them seen only once. The TCR sequence derives from a man aged 35 to 55 with acute or convalescent COVID-19. Specimen: peripheral blood.

Here the CDR3 DNA reads TGTGCCAGCAGCTCCAATCCTAGCGTTTCCTACGAGCAGTACTTC. Translating gives CASSSNPSVSYEQYF. This chain joins TRBV13 and TRBJ2-7; D possibly corresponds to TRBD2 (6 bases). The V gene's germline CDR1 is PRHDT and CDR2 FYEKMQ (reference sequence). The CDR3 extends over 15 amino acids. V was pared by 4 bases and J by 1 base, with 14 bases between.